The 2 T cell receptor beta chains presented below share a single source sample, sequenced in a study of control samples from healthy donors and cancer patients. Using immunoSEQ multiplex PCR, the repertoire was profiled, and TCRdb retains in-frame clones only, with some absent. The sample holds 130,000 or so clones, around 90% seen once. The source material was blood. The origin of the receptors is a man aged 35 to 55 in good health.

The chain joins TRBV12-5 to TRBJ1-1, with 8 bases identical to TRBD1. The CDR3 spans 14 residues. The germline CDR1 and CDR2 sequences are LGHNT and FRNRAP. After removal of 0 bases from V and 11 bases from J, the junction contained 8 bases not matched to a gene. CDR3 DNA sequence: TGTGCTAGTGGTTTGGTACAGCCAGGGGGCGAGGCTTTCTTT. Its protein is CASGLVQPGGEAFF. Based on the CDR3 plus reference TRBV12-5 and TRBJ1-1, the full variable domain is DARVTQTPRHKVTEMGQEVTMRCQPILGHNTVFWYRQTMMQGLELLAYFRNRAPLDDSGMPKDRFSAEMPDATLATLKIQPSEPRDSAVYFCASGLVQPGGEAFFGQGTRLTVV.

The rearrangement joins TRBV5-1 to TRBJ1-2; D uncertain. This CDR3 region has 12 residues. In germline, CDR1 is SGHRS, CDR2 YFSETQ. Trimming took 4 bases from V and 4 from J, leaving 8 bases between them. CDR3: CASSNGVYGYTF. The CDR3 DNA reads TGCGCCAGCAGCAACGGGGTCTATGGCTACACCTTC. Complete variable domain (other parts from reference TRBV5-1 and TRBJ1-2): KAGVTQTPRYLIKTRGQQVTLSCSPISGHRSVSWYQQTPGQGLQFLFEYFSETQRNKGNFPGRFSGRQFSNSRSEMNVSTLELGDSALYLCASSNGVYGYTFGSGTRLTVV.